Listed below are T cell receptor beta chains from one sample, sequenced in a study of T-cell memory formation after mild COVID-19. TCRdb re-analysed the 5' RACE reads in MiXCR, keeping a single row per CDR3 protein. The sample has more than 400,000 distinct CDR3 sequences; roughly 18% are singletons. Sequencing used PBMCs or a T cell subset sorted from them (not recorded which). All receptors derive from an adult woman who had mild COVID-19 (a few samples of this study predate the infection). Cell type and time point are not known. Each CDR3 is given with its conserved first and last residue. A D gene is named only where the DNA matches it firmly. Part of the rows lack a size; the others show once, few, many or a class for expanded clones.

j_call: TRBJ1-4; clone_size: .; cdr3_length: 14; v_call: TRBV6-5; d_call: .; cdr3_aa: CASSYYSSGEKLFF; cdr3_nt: TGTGCCAGCAGTTATTACAGTTCAGGCGAAAAACTGTTTTTT
j_call: TRBJ2-7; clone_size: .; cdr3_length: 12; v_call: TRBV20-1; d_call: TRBD2; cdr3_aa: CSARGGTYEQYF; cdr3_nt: TGCAGTGCTCGGGGGGGAACCTACGAGCAGTACTTC
j_call: TRBJ2-7; clone_size: few; cdr3_length: 16; v_call: TRBV7-9; d_call: TRBD2; cdr3_aa: CASSLERGLLSYEQYF; cdr3_nt: TGTGCCAGCAGCTTAGAGCGGGGGCTCCTATCCTACGAGCAGTACTTC
j_call: TRBJ1-1; clone_size: .; cdr3_length: 17; v_call: TRBV19; d_call: TRBD1; cdr3_aa: CASSLGPDRGLGTEAFF; cdr3_nt: TGTGCCAGTAGCCTTGGGCCGGACAGGGGGCTAGGGACTGAAGCTTTCTTT
j_call: TRBJ2-3; clone_size: .; cdr3_length: 14; v_call: TRBV7-2; d_call: .; cdr3_aa: CASSTEEGGPLPYF; cdr3_nt: TGTGCCAGCAGCACGGAGGAGGGGGGTCCTCTCCCGTATTTT
j_call: TRBJ2-3; clone_size: few; cdr3_length: 15; v_call: TRBV19; d_call: .; cdr3_aa: CATALQPRATDTQYF; cdr3_nt: TGTGCCACCGCCCTTCAGCCCCGAGCCACAGATACGCAGTATTTT
j_call: TRBJ2-5; clone_size: few; cdr3_length: 12; v_call: TRBV29-1; d_call: .; cdr3_aa: CSVVGGQETQYF; cdr3_nt: TGCAGCGTTGTGGGTGGCCAAGAGACCCAGTACTTC
j_call: TRBJ2-1; clone_size: .; cdr3_length: 19; v_call: TRBV7-7; d_call: TRBD2; cdr3_aa: CASSPGAGLAGGTYNEQFF; cdr3_nt: TGTGCTAGCAGCCCGGGAGCGGGACTAGCGGGAGGGACCTACAATGAGCAGTTCTTC
j_call: TRBJ2-1; clone_size: few; cdr3_length: 14; v_call: TRBV5-1; d_call: TRBD1; cdr3_aa: CASSSDRAYNEQFF; cdr3_nt: TGCGCCAGCAGCTCGGACAGGGCATACAATGAGCAGTTCTTC
j_call: TRBJ2-2; clone_size: .; cdr3_length: 14; v_call: TRBV5-5; d_call: TRBD1; cdr3_aa: CASSPDRVTGELFF; cdr3_nt: TGTGCCAGCAGCCCGGACAGGGTCACCGGGGAGCTGTTTTTT
j_call: TRBJ1-6; clone_size: .; cdr3_length: 13; v_call: TRBV9; d_call: .; cdr3_aa: CASSDTGSSPLHF; cdr3_nt: TGTGCCAGCAGCGATACAGGGAGTTCACCCCTCCACTTT
j_call: TRBJ1-1; clone_size: .; cdr3_length: 14; v_call: TRBV9; d_call: .; cdr3_aa: CASSVGPGQIEAFF; cdr3_nt: TGTGCCAGCAGCGTAGGACCGGGACAAATTGAAGCTTTCTTT
j_call: TRBJ1-1; clone_size: few; cdr3_length: 13; v_call: TRBV6-5; d_call: .; cdr3_aa: CASSINQNTEAFF; cdr3_nt: TGTGCCAGCAGCATAAATCAAAACACTGAAGCTTTCTTT
j_call: TRBJ2-1; clone_size: many; cdr3_length: 15; v_call: TRBV4-2; d_call: TRBD1; cdr3_aa: CASSQDGQGYNEQFF; cdr3_nt: TGTGCCAGCAGCCAAGATGGACAGGGGTACAATGAGCAGTTCTTC
j_call: TRBJ2-1; clone_size: .; cdr3_length: 14; v_call: TRBV7-8; d_call: .; cdr3_aa: CASSFYGIYNEQFF; cdr3_nt: TGTGCCAGCAGCTTCTACGGGATCTACAATGAGCAGTTCTTC
j_call: TRBJ1-2; clone_size: .; cdr3_length: 15; v_call: TRBV25-1; d_call: TRBD1; cdr3_aa: CASSRAGQGGNGYTF; cdr3_nt: TGTGCCAGCTCCCGTGCTGGACAGGGGGGGAATGGCTACACCTTC
j_call: TRBJ1-1; clone_size: few; cdr3_length: 13; v_call: TRBV10-3; d_call: TRBD1; cdr3_aa: CAIRDREGTEAFF; cdr3_nt: TGTGCCATCAGGGACAGGGAGGGGACTGAAGCTTTCTTT
j_call: TRBJ2-1; clone_size: few; cdr3_length: 12; v_call: TRBV7-2; d_call: .; cdr3_aa: CASSLDRYEQFF; cdr3_nt: TGTGCCAGCAGCTTAGATCGCTATGAGCAGTTCTTC
j_call: TRBJ1-2; clone_size: few; cdr3_length: 15; v_call: TRBV12-3/TRBV12-4; d_call: .; cdr3_aa: CASSLLLKSSNGYTF; cdr3_nt: TGTGCCAGCAGTTTACTTCTCAAGTCCTCAAATGGCTACACCTTC
j_call: TRBJ2-7; clone_size: few; cdr3_length: 15; v_call: TRBV20-1; d_call: TRBD2; cdr3_aa: CSASSRTSGRREQYF; cdr3_nt: TGCAGTGCTAGCAGCAGGACTAGCGGTCGTAGAGAGCAGTACTTC
j_call: TRBJ2-5; clone_size: .; cdr3_length: 13; v_call: TRBV18; d_call: .; cdr3_aa: CASSPSPQETQYF; cdr3_nt: TGTGCCAGCTCACCATCTCCACAAGAGACCCAGTACTTC
j_call: TRBJ2-1; clone_size: .; cdr3_length: 16; v_call: TRBV11-2; d_call: TRBD1; cdr3_aa: CASSSTGTGFPDEQFF; cdr3_nt: TGTGCCAGCAGCTCAACCGGGACAGGGTTCCCCGATGAGCAGTTCTTC
j_call: TRBJ1-6; clone_size: few; cdr3_length: 15; v_call: TRBV7-2; d_call: TRBD1; cdr3_aa: CASSFIGGPLSPLHF; cdr3_nt: TGTGCCAGCAGCTTCATAGGGGGCCCTCTCTCACCCCTCCACTTT
j_call: TRBJ2-3; clone_size: .; cdr3_length: 13; v_call: TRBV29-1; d_call: .; cdr3_aa: CSVTAGAVDTQYF; cdr3_nt: TGCAGCGTCACCGCCGGAGCAGTCGATACGCAGTATTTT
j_call: TRBJ2-2; clone_size: many; cdr3_length: 18; v_call: TRBV5-1; d_call: TRBD2; cdr3_aa: CASSAGLAGARNTGELFF; cdr3_nt: TGCGCCAGCAGCGCGGGACTAGCGGGGGCCCGAAACACCGGGGAGCTGTTTTTT
j_call: TRBJ2-1; clone_size: few; cdr3_length: 13; v_call: TRBV7-2; d_call: .; cdr3_aa: CASSYITPNEQFF; cdr3_nt: TGTGCCAGCAGCTATATTACCCCGAATGAGCAGTTCTTC
j_call: TRBJ2-3; clone_size: .; cdr3_length: 14; v_call: TRBV30; d_call: TRBD2; cdr3_aa: CAWSDLADTDTQYF; cdr3_nt: TGTGCCTGGAGTGATCTAGCGGACACAGATACGCAGTATTTT
j_call: TRBJ2-2; clone_size: .; cdr3_length: 15; v_call: TRBV7-3; d_call: TRBD2; cdr3_aa: CASRTSGGDTGELFF; cdr3_nt: TGTGCCAGCAGAACTAGCGGGGGGGACACCGGGGAGCTGTTTTTT
j_call: TRBJ2-7; clone_size: .; cdr3_length: 14; v_call: TRBV7-6; d_call: .; cdr3_aa: CASSLALDGSEQYF; cdr3_nt: TGTGCCAGCAGCTTAGCTTTGGACGGATCCGAGCAGTACTTC
j_call: TRBJ1-1; clone_size: .; cdr3_length: 13; v_call: TRBV10-3; d_call: .; cdr3_aa: CATGTILDTEAFF; cdr3_nt: TGTGCCACTGGGACGATTCTGGACACTGAAGCTTTCTTT
j_call: TRBJ2-1; clone_size: .; cdr3_length: 13; v_call: TRBV19; d_call: TRBD2; cdr3_aa: CASSIRGGQGQFF; cdr3_nt: TGTGCCAGTAGTATTAGGGGAGGGCAGGGACAGTTCTTC
j_call: TRBJ2-7; clone_size: few; cdr3_length: 16; v_call: TRBV7-8; d_call: TRBD1; cdr3_aa: CASSLAGQGVTYEQYF; cdr3_nt: TGTGCCAGCAGCTTAGCCGGACAGGGCGTAACCTACGAGCAGTACTTC
j_call: TRBJ1-1; clone_size: few; cdr3_length: 16; v_call: TRBV7-9; d_call: .; cdr3_aa: CASSLITTGMNTEAFF; cdr3_nt: TGTGCCAGCAGCTTAATCACGACGGGGATGAACACTGAAGCTTTCTTT
j_call: TRBJ2-7; clone_size: few; cdr3_length: 14; v_call: TRBV27; d_call: .; cdr3_aa: CASRDRPNSYEQYF; cdr3_nt: TGTGCCAGTCGTGACAGACCAAACTCCTACGAGCAGTACTTC
j_call: TRBJ2-3; clone_size: many; cdr3_length: 14; v_call: TRBV29-1; d_call: .; cdr3_aa: CSVEGSGATDTQYF; cdr3_nt: TGCAGCGTTGAAGGTAGCGGCGCAACAGATACGCAGTATTTT
j_call: TRBJ1-1; clone_size: few; cdr3_length: 14; v_call: TRBV7-9; d_call: .; cdr3_aa: CASSLGAGLAEAFF; cdr3_nt: TGTGCCAGCAGCTTAGGAGCGGGATTGGCTGAAGCTTTCTTT
j_call: TRBJ2-7; clone_size: .; cdr3_length: 13; v_call: TRBV4-1; d_call: TRBD1; cdr3_aa: CASSQGQGFEQYF; cdr3_nt: TGCGCCAGCAGCCAGGGACAGGGCTTCGAGCAGTACTTC
j_call: TRBJ2-1; clone_size: .; cdr3_length: 15; v_call: TRBV6-5; d_call: .; cdr3_aa: CASSYGGTSHNEQFF; cdr3_nt: TGTGCCAGCAGTTACGGGGGTACATCACACAATGAGCAGTTCTTC
j_call: TRBJ1-1; clone_size: few; cdr3_length: 13; v_call: TRBV28; d_call: .; cdr3_aa: CASSPSGITEAFF; cdr3_nt: TGTGCCAGCAGCCCTAGTGGTATCACTGAAGCTTTCTTT
j_call: TRBJ2-3; clone_size: .; cdr3_length: 15; v_call: TRBV4-1; d_call: TRBD2; cdr3_aa: CASSQAGGALDTQYF; cdr3_nt: TGCGCCAGCAGCCAAGCCGGGGGGGCCCTGGATACGCAGTATTTT
j_call: TRBJ2-2; clone_size: .; cdr3_length: 14; v_call: TRBV4-1; d_call: .; cdr3_aa: CASSQEGVSGELFF; cdr3_nt: TGCGCCAGCAGCCAAGAAGGGGTTTCCGGGGAGCTGTTTTTT
j_call: TRBJ2-3; clone_size: .; cdr3_length: 14; v_call: TRBV20-1; d_call: .; cdr3_aa: CSASTTTSTDTQYF; cdr3_nt: TGCAGTGCTAGCACCACAACTAGCACAGATACGCAGTATTTT
j_call: TRBJ1-3; clone_size: few; cdr3_length: 16; v_call: TRBV2; d_call: .; cdr3_aa: CASSVYRGSSGNTIYF; cdr3_nt: TGTGCCAGCAGTGTCTACCGGGGCAGCTCTGGAAACACCATATATTTT
j_call: TRBJ1-2; clone_size: few; cdr3_length: 13; v_call: TRBV12-3/TRBV12-4; d_call: .; cdr3_aa: CATGQSLNYGYTF; cdr3_nt: TGTGCCACCGGACAGAGCCTTAACTATGGCTACACCTTC
j_call: TRBJ2-2; clone_size: .; cdr3_length: 20; v_call: TRBV5-5; d_call: TRBD1; cdr3_aa: CASSFRGISPGQLNTGELFF; cdr3_nt: TGTGCCAGCAGCTTTCGTGGAATAAGTCCGGGACAGCTTAACACCGGGGAGCTGTTTTTT
j_call: TRBJ1-1; clone_size: .; cdr3_length: 14; v_call: TRBV12-3/TRBV12-4; d_call: .; cdr3_aa: CASRPQTGRTEAFF; cdr3_nt: TGTGCCAGCAGACCCCAAACAGGGAGGACTGAAGCTTTCTTT
j_call: TRBJ2-7; clone_size: .; cdr3_length: 15; v_call: TRBV6-5; d_call: .; cdr3_aa: CASSDPQGRDYEQYF; cdr3_nt: TGTGCCAGCAGTGACCCACAGGGTAGGGACTACGAGCAGTACTTC
j_call: TRBJ1-2; clone_size: few; cdr3_length: 13; v_call: TRBV20-1; d_call: .; cdr3_aa: CSARRGPNYGYTF; cdr3_nt: TGCAGTGCTAGAAGGGGTCCTAACTATGGCTACACCTTC
j_call: TRBJ2-7; clone_size: .; cdr3_length: 16; v_call: TRBV20-1; d_call: .; cdr3_aa: CSAPPWGATSAYEQYF; cdr3_nt: TGCAGTGCTCCCCCGTGGGGGGCGACATCCGCCTACGAGCAGTACTTC
j_call: TRBJ2-7; clone_size: few; cdr3_length: 14; v_call: TRBV30; d_call: .; cdr3_aa: CAWSVKQASYEQYF; cdr3_nt: TGTGCCTGGAGTGTAAAACAGGCCTCCTACGAGCAGTACTTC
j_call: TRBJ1-2; clone_size: few; cdr3_length: 13; v_call: TRBV5-1; d_call: .; cdr3_aa: CASSLLGPYGYTF; cdr3_nt: TGCGCCAGCAGCTTGCTCGGGCCCTATGGCTACACCTTC
j_call: TRBJ2-1; clone_size: many; cdr3_length: 14; v_call: TRBV12-3/TRBV12-4; d_call: TRBD2; cdr3_aa: CASSLAGGFGEQFF; cdr3_nt: TGTGCCAGCAGTTTAGCGGGGGGGTTTGGGGAGCAGTTCTTC